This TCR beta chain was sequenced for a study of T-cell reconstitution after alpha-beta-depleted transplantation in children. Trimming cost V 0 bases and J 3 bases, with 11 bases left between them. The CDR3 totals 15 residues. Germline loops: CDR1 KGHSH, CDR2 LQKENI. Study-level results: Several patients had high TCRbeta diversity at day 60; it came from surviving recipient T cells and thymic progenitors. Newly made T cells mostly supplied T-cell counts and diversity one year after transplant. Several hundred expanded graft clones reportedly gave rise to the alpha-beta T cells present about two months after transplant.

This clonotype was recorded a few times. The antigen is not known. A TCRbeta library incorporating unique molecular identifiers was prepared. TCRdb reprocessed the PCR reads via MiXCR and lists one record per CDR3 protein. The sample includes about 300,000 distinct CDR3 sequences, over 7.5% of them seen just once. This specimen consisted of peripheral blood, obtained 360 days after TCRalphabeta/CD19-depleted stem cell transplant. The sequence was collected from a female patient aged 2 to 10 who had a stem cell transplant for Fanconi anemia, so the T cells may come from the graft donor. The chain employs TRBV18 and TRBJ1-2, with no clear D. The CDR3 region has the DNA TGTGCCAGCTCACCACCGTATCCGGCGGACTATGGCTACACCTTC. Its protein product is CASSPPYPADYGYTF.